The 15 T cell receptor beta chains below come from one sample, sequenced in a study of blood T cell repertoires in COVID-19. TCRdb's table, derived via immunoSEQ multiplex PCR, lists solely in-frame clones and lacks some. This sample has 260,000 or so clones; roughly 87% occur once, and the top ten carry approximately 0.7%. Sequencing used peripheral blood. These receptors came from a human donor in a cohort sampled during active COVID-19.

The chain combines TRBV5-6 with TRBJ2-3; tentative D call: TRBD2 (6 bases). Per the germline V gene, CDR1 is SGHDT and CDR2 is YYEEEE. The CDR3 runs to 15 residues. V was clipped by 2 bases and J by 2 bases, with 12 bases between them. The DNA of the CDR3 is TGTGCCAGCAGCTTTAGCGGTTTCTACACAGATACGCAGTATTTT. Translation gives CASSFSGFYTDTQYF.

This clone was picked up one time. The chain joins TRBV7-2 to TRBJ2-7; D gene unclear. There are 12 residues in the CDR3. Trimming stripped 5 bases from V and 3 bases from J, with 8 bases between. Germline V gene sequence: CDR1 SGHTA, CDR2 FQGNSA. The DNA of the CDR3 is TGTGCCAGCAGCGTCGTGTTCTACGAGCAGTACTTC. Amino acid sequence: CASSVVFYEQYF.

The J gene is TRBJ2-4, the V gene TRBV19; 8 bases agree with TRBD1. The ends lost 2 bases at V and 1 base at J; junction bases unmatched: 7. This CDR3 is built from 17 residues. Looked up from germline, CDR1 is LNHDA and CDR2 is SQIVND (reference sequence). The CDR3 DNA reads TGTGCCAGTAGTATATCCCGCGGGGACAGGGCCAAAAACATTCAGTACTTC. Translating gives CASSISRGDRAKNIQYF.

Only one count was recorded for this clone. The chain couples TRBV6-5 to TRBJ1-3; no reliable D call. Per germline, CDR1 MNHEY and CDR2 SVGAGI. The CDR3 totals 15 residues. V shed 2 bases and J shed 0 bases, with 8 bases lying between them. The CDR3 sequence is CASSYASDSGNTIYF. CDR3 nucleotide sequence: TGTGCCAGCAGTTACGCCAGTGACTCTGGAAACACCATATATTTT.

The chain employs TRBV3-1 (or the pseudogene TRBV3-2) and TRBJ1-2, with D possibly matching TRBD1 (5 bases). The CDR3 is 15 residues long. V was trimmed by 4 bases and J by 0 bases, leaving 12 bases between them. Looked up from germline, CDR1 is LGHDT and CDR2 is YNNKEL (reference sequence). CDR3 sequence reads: CASSLTGGANYGYTF. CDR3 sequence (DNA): TGTGCCAGCAGCCTGACGGGGGGAGCTAACTATGGCTACACCTTC.

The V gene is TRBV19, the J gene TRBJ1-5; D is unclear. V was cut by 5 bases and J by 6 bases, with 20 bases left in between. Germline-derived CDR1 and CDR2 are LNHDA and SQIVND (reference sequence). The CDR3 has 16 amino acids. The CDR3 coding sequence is TGTGCCAGTAGTTCTATTGAGACATTTTTAAGTCAGCCCCAGCATTTT. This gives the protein CASSSIETFLSQPQHF.

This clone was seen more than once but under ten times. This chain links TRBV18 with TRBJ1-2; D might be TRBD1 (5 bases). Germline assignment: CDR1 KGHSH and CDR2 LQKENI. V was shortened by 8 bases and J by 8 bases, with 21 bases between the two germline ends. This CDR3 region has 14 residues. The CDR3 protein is CASQNDRLPGGYTF. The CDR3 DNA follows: TGTGCCAGCCAAAACGACAGACTCCCCGGGGGCTACACCTTC. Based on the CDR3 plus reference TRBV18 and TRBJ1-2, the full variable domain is NAGVMQNPRHLVRRRGQEARLRCSPMKGHSHVYWYRQLPEEGLKFMVYLQKENIIDESGMPKERFSAEFPKEGPSILRIQQVVRGDSAAYFCASQNDRLPGGYTFGSGTRLTVV.

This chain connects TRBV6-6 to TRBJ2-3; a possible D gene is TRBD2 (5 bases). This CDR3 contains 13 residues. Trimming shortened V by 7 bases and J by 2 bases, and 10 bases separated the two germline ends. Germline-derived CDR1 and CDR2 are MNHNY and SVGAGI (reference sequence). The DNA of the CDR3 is TGTGCCAGCATAAGGGAGCTCACAGATACGCAGTATTTT. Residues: CASIRELTDTQYF.

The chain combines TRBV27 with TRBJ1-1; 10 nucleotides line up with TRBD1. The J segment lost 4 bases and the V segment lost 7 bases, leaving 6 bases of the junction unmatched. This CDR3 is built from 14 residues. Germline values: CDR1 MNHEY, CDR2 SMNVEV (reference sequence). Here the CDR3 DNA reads TGTGCCAGCAATCCCCGGGACAGGGGCACTGAAGCTTTCTTT. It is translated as CASNPRDRGTEAFF.

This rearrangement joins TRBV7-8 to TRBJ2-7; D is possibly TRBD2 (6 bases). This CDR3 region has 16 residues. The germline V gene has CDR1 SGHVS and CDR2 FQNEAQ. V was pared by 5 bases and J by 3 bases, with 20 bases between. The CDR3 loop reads CASSLFRRDRGYEQYF. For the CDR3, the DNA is TGTGCCAGCAGCCTATTTCGGAGGGATCGTGGCTACGAGCAGTACTTC.

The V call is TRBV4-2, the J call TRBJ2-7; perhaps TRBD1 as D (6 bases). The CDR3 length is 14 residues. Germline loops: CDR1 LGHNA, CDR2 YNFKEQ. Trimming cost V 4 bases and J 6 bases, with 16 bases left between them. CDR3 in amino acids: CASSPSGTRGEQYF. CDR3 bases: TGTGCCAGCAGCCCATCCGGGACACGGGGCGAGCAGTACTTC.

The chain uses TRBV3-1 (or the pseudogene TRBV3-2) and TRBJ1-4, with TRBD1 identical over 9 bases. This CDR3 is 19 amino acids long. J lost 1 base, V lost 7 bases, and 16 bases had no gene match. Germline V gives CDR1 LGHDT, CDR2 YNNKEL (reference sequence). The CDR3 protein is CASILSPPDRGETNEKLFF. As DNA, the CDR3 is TGTGCCAGCATTTTAAGCCCCCCGGACAGGGGTGAAACTAATGAAAAACTGTTTTTT.

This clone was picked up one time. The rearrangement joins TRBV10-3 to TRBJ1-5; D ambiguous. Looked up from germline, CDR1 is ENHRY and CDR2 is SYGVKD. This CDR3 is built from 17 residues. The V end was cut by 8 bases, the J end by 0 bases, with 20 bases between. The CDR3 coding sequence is TGTGCCATCCCCCCGGGGAAGGCCTTCTATAGCAATCAGCCCCAGCATTTT. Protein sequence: CAIPPGKAFYSNQPQHF.

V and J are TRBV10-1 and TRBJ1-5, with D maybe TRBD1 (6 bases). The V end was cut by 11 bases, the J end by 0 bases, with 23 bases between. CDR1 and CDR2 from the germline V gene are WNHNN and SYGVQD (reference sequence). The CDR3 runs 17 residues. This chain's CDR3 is CAGVPDRTSNSNQPQHF. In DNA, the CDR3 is TGCGCCGGGGTCCCGGACAGAACCTCTAATAGCAATCAGCCCCAGCATTTT.

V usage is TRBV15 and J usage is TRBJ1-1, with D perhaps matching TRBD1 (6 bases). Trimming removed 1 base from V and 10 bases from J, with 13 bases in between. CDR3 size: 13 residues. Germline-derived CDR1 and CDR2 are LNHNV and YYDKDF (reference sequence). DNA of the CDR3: TGTGCCACCAGCAGAGGAGGGCAGGGGTCAGCTTTCTTT. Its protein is CATSRGGQGSAFF.